This T cell receptor beta chain originates from a study of shared clonotypes between healthy human individuals. The study, taken as a whole, reports: Sampling covered blood only; tissue repertoires likely differ. Sequencing depth was a factor that was expected to affect clonotype sharing among donors.

About 100 million PBMCs supplied genomic DNA for unsorted samples. Of note for this clone: The antigen remains undetermined.

The CDR3 covers 15 residues. CDR1 is SNHLY, CDR2 FYNNEI, per germline. Trimming removed 7 bases at V and 0 bases at J, with 13 bases between. Unsorted PBMC replicate PCRs drew on about 280 ng DNA, representing 25,000 to 30,000 T cell genomes. Repertoires were generated with immunoSEQ multiplex PCR, while TCRdb's copy carries only in-frame clones and drops some. The sample lists roughly 500,000 clones, more than 65% occurring once. The sample taken for sequencing was PBMCs. V usage is TRBV2 and J usage is TRBJ2-1; D possibly matches TRBD1 or TRBD2 (7 bases each). The receptor was derived from a woman in her 40s in good health. Some clones in this sample may be carry-over from other donors' samples. CDR3 region: CASMTGRGSYNEQFF. The DNA for the CDR3 is TGTGCCAGCATGACAGGGAGGGGCTCCTACAATGAGCAGTTCTTC.